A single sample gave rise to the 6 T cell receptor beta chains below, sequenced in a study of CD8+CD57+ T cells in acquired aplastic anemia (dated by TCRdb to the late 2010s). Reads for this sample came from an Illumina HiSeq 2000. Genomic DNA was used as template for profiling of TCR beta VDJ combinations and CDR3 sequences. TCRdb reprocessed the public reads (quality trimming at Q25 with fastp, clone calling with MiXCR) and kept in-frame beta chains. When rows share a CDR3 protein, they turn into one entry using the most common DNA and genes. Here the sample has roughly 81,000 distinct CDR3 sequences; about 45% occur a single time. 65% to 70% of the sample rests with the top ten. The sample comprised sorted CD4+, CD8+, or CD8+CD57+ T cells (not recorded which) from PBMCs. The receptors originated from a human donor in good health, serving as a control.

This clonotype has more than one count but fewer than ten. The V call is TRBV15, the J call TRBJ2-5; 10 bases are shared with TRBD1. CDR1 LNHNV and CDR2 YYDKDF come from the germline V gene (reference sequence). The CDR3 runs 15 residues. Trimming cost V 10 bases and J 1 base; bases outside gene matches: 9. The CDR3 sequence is CASSPRTGGQETQYF. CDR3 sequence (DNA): TGTGCCAGCTCACCGAGGACAGGGGGCCAAGAGACCCAGTACTTC.

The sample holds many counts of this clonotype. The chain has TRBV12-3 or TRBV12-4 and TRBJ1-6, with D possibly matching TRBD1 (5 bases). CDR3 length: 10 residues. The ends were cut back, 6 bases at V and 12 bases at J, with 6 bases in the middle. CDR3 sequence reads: CASRQGPLHF. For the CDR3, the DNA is TGTGCCAGCAGGCAGGGACCCCTCCACTTT.

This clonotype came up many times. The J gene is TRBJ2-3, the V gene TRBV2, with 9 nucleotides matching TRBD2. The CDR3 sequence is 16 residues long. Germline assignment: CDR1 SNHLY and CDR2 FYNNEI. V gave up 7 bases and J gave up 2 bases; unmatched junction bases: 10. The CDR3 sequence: CASNPLAGGATDTQYF. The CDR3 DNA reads TGTGCCAGCAATCCCCTGGCGGGGGGGGCCACAGATACGCAGTATTTT.

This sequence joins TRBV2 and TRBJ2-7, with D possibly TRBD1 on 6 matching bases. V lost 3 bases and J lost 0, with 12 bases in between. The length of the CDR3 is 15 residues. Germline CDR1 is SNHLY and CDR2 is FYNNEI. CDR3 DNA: TGTGCCAGCAGTGATTCCGGGACATTCTCCTACGAGCAGTACTTC. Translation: CASSDSGTFSYEQYF.

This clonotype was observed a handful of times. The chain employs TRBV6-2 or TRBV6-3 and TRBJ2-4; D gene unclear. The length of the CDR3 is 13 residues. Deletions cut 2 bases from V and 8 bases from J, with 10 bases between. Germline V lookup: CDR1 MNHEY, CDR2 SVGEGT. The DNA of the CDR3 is TGTGCCAGCAGTTACCCGGGCGGAGACATTCAGTACTTC. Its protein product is CASSYPGGDIQYF.

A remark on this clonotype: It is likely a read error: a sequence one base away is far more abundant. This CDR3 is CASGYGNTEAFF. CDR3 nucleotides: TGTGCCAGCGGTTACGGGAACACTGAAGCTTTCTTT. This sequence joins TRBV6-5 and TRBJ1-1; D gene unclear. Germline CDR1 is MNHEY and CDR2 is SVGAGI. The CDR3 covers 12 residues.